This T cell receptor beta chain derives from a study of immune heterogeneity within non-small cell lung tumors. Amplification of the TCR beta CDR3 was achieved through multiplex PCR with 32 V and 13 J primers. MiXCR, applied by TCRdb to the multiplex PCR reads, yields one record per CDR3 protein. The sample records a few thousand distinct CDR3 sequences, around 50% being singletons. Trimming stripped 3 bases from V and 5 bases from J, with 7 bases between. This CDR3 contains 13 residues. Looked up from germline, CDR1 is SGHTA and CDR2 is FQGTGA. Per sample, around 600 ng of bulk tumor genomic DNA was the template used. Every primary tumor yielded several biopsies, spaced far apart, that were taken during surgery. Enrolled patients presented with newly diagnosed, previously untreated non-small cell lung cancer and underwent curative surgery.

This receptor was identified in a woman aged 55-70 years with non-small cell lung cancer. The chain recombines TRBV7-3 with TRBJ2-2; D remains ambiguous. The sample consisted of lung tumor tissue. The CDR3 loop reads CASSFEVTGELFF. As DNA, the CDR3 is TGTGCCAGCAGCTTTGAGGTTACCGGGGAGCTGTTTTTT.